These 18 T cell receptor beta chains were sequenced from one sample in a study of CD8 T cells in Susac syndrome. Random hexamers were used to reverse transcribe an amount of about 0.45 to 1 ug RNA. TCRdb redid the calling of the immunoSEQ multiplex PCR reads with MiXCR, one entry per CDR3 protein. The table lists 55,000 to 85,000 distinct CDR3 sequences, around 96% of them singletons. The sequenced material came from CD4+ T cells from PBMCs. The receptors originated from a human donor with multiple sclerosis.

The rearrangement joins TRBV11-3 to TRBJ2-5; 8 positions agree with TRBD2. The CDR3 length is 15 residues. V was pared by 2 bases and J by 1 base, with 3 bases of the junction left unmatched. CDR1 and CDR2 (germline): SGHNT, YENEEA. CDR3: CASSLSRGGQETQYF. The CDR3 DNA is TGTGCCAGCAGCTTAAGTCGGGGGGGCCAAGAGACCCAGTACTTC.

This chain uses TRBV9 with TRBJ1-1, with 7 bases fitting TRBD1. Losses at the gene ends were 3 bases for V and 5 bases for J; bases not matched to a gene: 13. Germline V lookup: CDR1 SGDLS, CDR2 YYNGEE. This CDR3 contains 16 residues. The CDR3 spells CASSAYRGSLGTEAFF. CDR3 nucleotides: TGTGCCAGCAGCGCTTACAGGGGATCGTTAGGGACTGAAGCTTTCTTT.

The chain joins TRBV3-1 to TRBJ1-1; TRBD1 aligns across 11 bases. Germline assignment: CDR1 LGHDT and CDR2 YNNKEL (reference sequence). Trimming took 1 base from V and 8 from J; bases not matched to a gene: 6. This CDR3 has 15 residues. The CDR3 loop is CASSQGRTGGREAFF. The CDR3 bases are TGTGCCAGCAGCCAAGGACGGACAGGGGGCAGGGAAGCTTTCTTT. Variable domain in full (rest from reference TRBV3-1 and TRBJ1-1): DTAVSQTPKYLVTQMGNDKSIKCEQNLGHDTMYWYKQDSKKFLKIMFSYNNKELIINETVPNRFSPKSPDKAHLNLHINSLELGDSAVYFCASSQGRTGGREAFFGQGTRLTVV.

The chain carries TRBV20-1 and TRBJ2-7, with 9 bases lining up with TRBD2. CDR3 size: 15 residues. Germline V gene data show CDR1 as DFQATT and CDR2 as SNEGSKA (reference sequence). V lost 6 bases, J lost 0 bases, and 9 bases stayed unmatched. DNA of the CDR3: TGCAGTGCCGCGGGAGGGGCGGCTAGCTCCTACGAGCAGTACTTC. Translating it yields CSAAGGAASSYEQYF.

V and J are TRBV12-3 or TRBV12-4 and TRBJ2-7; no firm D call. The V end was cut by 5 bases, the J end by 2 bases, with 7 bases between. The CDR3 contains 12 residues. CDR3 region: CASSQTAYEQYF. The CDR3 nucleotides are TGTGCCAGCAGTCAAACGGCCTACGAGCAGTACTTC.

This chain uses TRBV20-1 with TRBJ2-6; no reliable D call. Germline CDR1 DFQATT, CDR2 SNEGSKA (reference sequence). The length of the CDR3 is 12 residues. The CDR3 sequence: CSAVPGANVLTF. DNA of the CDR3: TGCAGCGCAGTTCCTGGGGCCAACGTCCTGACTTTC.

The chain couples TRBV12-3 or TRBV12-4 to TRBJ2-6, with D possibly TRBD1 on 5 matching bases. There are 15 residues in the CDR3. The germline V and J ends were trimmed by 5 bases and 1 base, with 9 bases remaining between them. The CDR3, as DNA: TGTGCCAGCAGTGCGCAGGGATCTGGGGCCAACGTCCTGACTTTC. Residues: CASSAQGSGANVLTF.

The chain employs TRBV6-2 or TRBV6-3 and TRBJ1-6; 8 positions match TRBD1. The trim removed 5 bases at V and 3 bases at J, leaving 6 bases unmatched. The germline V gene has CDR1 MNHEY and CDR2 SVGEGT. CDR3 size: 16 residues. CDR3 nucleotide sequence: TGTGCCAGCAGTCCGATCGGGACAGGCTATAATTCACCCCTCCACTTT. This translates into CASSPIGTGYNSPLHF.

This clonotype was seen once. The chain is built from TRBV30 and TRBJ2-5; D possibly corresponds to TRBD2 (5 bases). Germline assignment: CDR1 GTSNPN and CDR2 SVGIG (reference sequence). Trimming left V 0 bases short and J 3 bases short, with 8 bases between. The CDR3 has 13 amino acids. CDR3 sequence reads: CAWSVRRKETQYF. In DNA form, the CDR3 reads TGTGCCTGGAGTGTAAGGAGGAAAGAGACCCAGTACTTC.

This sequence joins TRBV11-3 and TRBJ2-7; tentative D call: TRBD2 (6 bases). The germline V and J ends were trimmed by 4 bases and 1 base, with 17 bases remaining between them. The CDR3 is made up of 16 amino acids. Germline CDR1 reads SGHNT; CDR2 reads YENEEA. CDR3 nucleotides: TGTGCCAGCAGCTCCCCGCTCATGCGGGGTTCCTACGAGCAGTACTTC. As protein: CASSSPLMRGSYEQYF.

The chain links TRBV12-3 or TRBV12-4 to TRBJ1-5; maybe TRBD1 (6 bases). CDR3 length equals 15 residues. V lost 1 base and J 8 bases, leaving 15 bases between the germline ends. CDR3 in amino acids: CASSLDQGRAKPQHF. CDR3 coding DNA: TGTGCCAGCAGTTTAGATCAGGGGAGGGCGAAGCCCCAGCATTTT.

This sequence joins TRBV4-3 and TRBJ2-3; D is undetermined. V dropped 0 bases and J dropped 5 bases, with 9 bases sitting between them. In germline, CDR1 is LGHNA, CDR2 YSLEER. CDR3 length: 14 residues. In DNA form, the CDR3 reads TGCGCCAGCAGCCAAGACATCTCCCGAGATACGCAGTATTTT. This gives the protein CASSQDISRDTQYF.

The chain couples TRBV6-5 to TRBJ2-7; tentative D call: TRBD1 (5 bases). The CDR3 has 13 amino acids. From germline, CDR1 is MNHEY and CDR2 SVGAGI. V lost 0 bases to trimming and J lost 4 bases, with 7 bases between them. The CDR3, as DNA: TGTGCCAGCAGTTACTCCCAGGGTTACGAGCAGTACTTC. Translating it yields CASSYSQGYEQYF.

The chain recombines TRBV4-3 with TRBJ1-2; 9 nucleotides align to TRBD1. The CDR3 is 14 amino acids. The germline V gene has CDR1 LGHNA and CDR2 YSLEER. J gave up 4 bases and V 1 base, and 1 base lay outside the gene matches. For the CDR3, the DNA is TGCGCCAGCAGCCAAGGGACAGGGGCCTATGGCTACACCTTC. Residues: CASSQGTGAYGYTF.

This rearrangement joins TRBV30 to TRBJ1-5; 9 bases match TRBD1. V lost 1 base to trimming and J lost 0 bases; unmatched junction nucleotides: 7. Per the germline V gene, CDR1 is GTSNPN and CDR2 is SVGIG (reference sequence). CDR3 length: 17 residues. CDR3 bases: TGTGCCTGGAGTGGGGGACAGGGTGGATATAGCAATCAGCCCCAGCATTTT. Its protein product is CAWSGGQGGYSNQPQHF.

As regards this clonotype: The conserved phenylalanine or tryptophan normally closing the CDR3 is absent here, so this likely arose from a read error. V gene TRBV29-1 combines with J gene TRBJ1-1; D may be TRBD1 (6 bases). The germline gives CDR1 SQVTM, CDR2 ANQGSEA. V was trimmed by 3 bases and J by 1 base, leaving 12 bases between them. The CDR3 has 14 amino acids. CDR3 protein: CSVERAGENTEAFL. CDR3 sequence (DNA): TGCAGCGTTGAGAGGGCAGGGGAGAACACTGAAGCTTTCCTT.

The gene calls are TRBV7-2 and TRBJ2-5, with D maybe TRBD2 (7 bases). V was clipped by 3 bases and J by 6 bases, with 17 bases between them. The CDR3 is made up of 15 amino acids. Germline-derived CDR1 and CDR2 are SGHTA and FQGNSA. The CDR3 spells CASSFARGGLQTQYF. DNA of the CDR3: TGTGCCAGCAGCTTTGCTAGGGGGGGGCTACAGACCCAGTACTTC.

The chain employs TRBV20-1 and TRBJ2-1; D not resolved. Germline CDR1 DFQATT, CDR2 SNEGSKA (reference sequence). With 1 base removed from V and 4 bases from J, the gap between germline ends came to 14 bases. The CDR3 contains 15 residues. The CDR3 sequence is CSARAIQKSYNEQFF. CDR3 nucleotides: TGCAGTGCTAGAGCCATACAGAAAAGTTACAATGAGCAGTTCTTC.